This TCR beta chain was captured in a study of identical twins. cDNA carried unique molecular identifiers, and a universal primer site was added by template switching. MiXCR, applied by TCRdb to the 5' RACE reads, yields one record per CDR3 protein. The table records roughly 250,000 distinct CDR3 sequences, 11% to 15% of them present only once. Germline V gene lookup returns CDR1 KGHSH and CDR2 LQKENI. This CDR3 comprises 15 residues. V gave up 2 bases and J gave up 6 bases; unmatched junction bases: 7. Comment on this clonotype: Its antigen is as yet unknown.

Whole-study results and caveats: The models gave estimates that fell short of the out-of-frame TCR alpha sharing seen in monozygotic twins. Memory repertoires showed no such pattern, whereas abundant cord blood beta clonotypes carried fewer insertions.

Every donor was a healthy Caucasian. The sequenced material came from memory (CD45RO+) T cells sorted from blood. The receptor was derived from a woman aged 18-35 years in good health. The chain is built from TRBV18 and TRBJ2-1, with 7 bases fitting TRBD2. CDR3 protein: CASSPGGSGFNEQFF. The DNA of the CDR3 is TGTGCCAGCTCACCAGGGGGTAGCGGGTTCAATGAGCAGTTCTTC.